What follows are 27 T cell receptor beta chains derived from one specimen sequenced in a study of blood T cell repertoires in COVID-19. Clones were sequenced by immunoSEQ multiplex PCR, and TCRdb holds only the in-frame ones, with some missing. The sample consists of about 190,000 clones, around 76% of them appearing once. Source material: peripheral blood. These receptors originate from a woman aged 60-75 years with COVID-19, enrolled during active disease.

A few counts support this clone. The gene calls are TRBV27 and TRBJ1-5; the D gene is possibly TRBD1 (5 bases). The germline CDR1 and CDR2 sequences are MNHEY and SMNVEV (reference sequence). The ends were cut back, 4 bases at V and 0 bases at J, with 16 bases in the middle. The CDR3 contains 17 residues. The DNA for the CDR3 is TGTGCCAGCAGTTCAATGCGACAGTCTAATAGCAATCAGCCCCAGCATTTT. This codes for CASSSMRQSNSNQPQHF.

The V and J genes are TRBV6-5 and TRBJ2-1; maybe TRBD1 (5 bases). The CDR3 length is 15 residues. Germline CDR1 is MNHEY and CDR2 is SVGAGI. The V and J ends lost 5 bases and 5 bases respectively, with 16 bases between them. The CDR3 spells CASSPTVADNNEQFF. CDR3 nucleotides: TGTGCCAGCAGTCCGACAGTTGCGGACAACAATGAGCAGTTCTTC.

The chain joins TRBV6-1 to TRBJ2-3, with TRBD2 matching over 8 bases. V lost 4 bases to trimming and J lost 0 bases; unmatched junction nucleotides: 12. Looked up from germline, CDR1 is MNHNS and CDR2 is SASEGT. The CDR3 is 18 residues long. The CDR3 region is CASSASLAGGPSTDTQYF. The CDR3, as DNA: TGTGCCAGCAGTGCGTCTCTCGCGGGGGGTCCCAGCACAGATACGCAGTATTTT.

CDR3 nucleotide sequence: TGTGCCAGCAGCGGGACAGGGGCTGTGGAAAAACTGTTTTTT. The encoded protein is CASSGTGAVEKLFF. This rearrangement joins TRBV5-6 to TRBJ1-4; 10 bases map to TRBD1. The CDR3 length is 14 residues. CDR1 and CDR2 from the germline V gene are SGHDT and YYEEEE. J lost 8 bases, V lost 4 bases, and 5 bases had no gene match. Full variable domain (rest looked up from reference TRBV5-6 and TRBJ1-4): DAGVTQSPTHLIKTRGQQVTLRCSPKSGHDTVSWYQQALGQGPQFIFQYYEEEERQRGNFPDRFSGHQFPNYSSELNVNALLLGDSALYLCASSGTGAVEKLFFGSGTQLSVL.

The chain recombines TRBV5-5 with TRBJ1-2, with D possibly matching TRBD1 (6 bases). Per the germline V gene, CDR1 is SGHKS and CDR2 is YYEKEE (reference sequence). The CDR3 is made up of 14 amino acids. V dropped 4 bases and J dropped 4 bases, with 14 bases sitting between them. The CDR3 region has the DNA TGTGCCAGCAGCCGGGACACCCGGAGCTATGGCTACACCTTC. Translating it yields CASSRDTRSYGYTF.

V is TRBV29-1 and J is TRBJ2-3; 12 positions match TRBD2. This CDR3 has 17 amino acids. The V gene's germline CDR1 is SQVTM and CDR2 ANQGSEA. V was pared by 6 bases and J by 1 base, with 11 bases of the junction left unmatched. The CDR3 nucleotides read TGCAGCGTGAGGGGCGAAGGGACTAGCGGGCGCACAGATACGCAGTATTTT. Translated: CSVRGEGTSGRTDTQYF.

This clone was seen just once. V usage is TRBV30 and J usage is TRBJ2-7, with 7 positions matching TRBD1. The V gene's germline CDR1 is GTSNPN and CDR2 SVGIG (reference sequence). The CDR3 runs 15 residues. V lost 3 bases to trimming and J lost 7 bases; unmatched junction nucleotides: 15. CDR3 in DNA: TGTGCCTGGAGAACGCTCGGGACAGCTCTTAGAGAGCAGTACGTC. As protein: CAWRTLGTALREQYV.

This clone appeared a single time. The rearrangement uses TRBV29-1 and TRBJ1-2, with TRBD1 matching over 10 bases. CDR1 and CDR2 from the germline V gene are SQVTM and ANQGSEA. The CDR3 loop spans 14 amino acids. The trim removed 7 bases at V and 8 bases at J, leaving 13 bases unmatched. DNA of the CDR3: TGCAGCGGGACTCCTGACAGGGGGCGCTGGGGCTACACCTTC. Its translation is CSGTPDRGRWGYTF.

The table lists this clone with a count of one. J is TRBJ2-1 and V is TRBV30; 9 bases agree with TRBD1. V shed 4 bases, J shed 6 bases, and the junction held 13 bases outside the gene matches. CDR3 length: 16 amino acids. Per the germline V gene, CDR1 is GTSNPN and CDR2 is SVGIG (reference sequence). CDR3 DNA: TGTGCCTGGACGTCGTATCGCGGGACAGGGCCCAATGAGCAGTTCTTC. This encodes CAWTSYRGTGPNEQFF.

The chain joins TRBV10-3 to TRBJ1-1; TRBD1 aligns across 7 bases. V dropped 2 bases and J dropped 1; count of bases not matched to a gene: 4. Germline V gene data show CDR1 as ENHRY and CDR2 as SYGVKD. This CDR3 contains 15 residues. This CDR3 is CAISEAGQKNTEAFF. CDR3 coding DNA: TGTGCCATCAGTGAGGCGGGACAGAAGAACACTGAAGCTTTCTTT.

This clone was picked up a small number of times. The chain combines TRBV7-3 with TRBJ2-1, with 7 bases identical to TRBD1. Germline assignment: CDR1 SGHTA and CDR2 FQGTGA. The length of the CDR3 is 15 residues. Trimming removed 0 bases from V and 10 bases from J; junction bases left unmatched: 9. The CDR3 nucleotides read TGTGCCAGCAGCTTAACGCTCCTACCAGGGGGAGAGCAGTTCTTC. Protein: CASSLTLLPGGEQFF.

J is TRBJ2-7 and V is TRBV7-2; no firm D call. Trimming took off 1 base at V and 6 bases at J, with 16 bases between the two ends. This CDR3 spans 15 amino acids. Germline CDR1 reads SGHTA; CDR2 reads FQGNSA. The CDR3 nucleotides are TGTGCCAGCAGCTTAGGTCCCGACCCTACGGGCGAGCAGTACTTC. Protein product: CASSLGPDPTGEQYF. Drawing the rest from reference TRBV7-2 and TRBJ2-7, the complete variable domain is GAGVSQSPSNKVTEKGKDVELRCDPISGHTALYWYRQSLGQGLEFLIYFQGNSAPDKSGLPSDRFSAERTGGSVSTLTIQRTQQEDSAVYLCASSLGPDPTGEQYFGPGTRLTVT.

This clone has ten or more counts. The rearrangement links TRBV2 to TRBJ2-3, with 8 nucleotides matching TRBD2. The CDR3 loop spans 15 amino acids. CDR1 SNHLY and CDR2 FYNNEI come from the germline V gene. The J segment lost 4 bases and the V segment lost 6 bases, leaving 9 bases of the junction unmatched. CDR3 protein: CASSPAGGGADTQYF. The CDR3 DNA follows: TGTGCCAGCAGCCCGGCGGGGGGAGGCGCAGATACGCAGTATTTT.

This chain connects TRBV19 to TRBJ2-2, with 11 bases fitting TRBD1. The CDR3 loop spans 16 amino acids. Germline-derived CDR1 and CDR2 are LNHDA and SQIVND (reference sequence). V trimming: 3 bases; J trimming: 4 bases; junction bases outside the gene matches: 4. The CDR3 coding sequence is TGTGCCAGTAGTATGAGGACAGGGGGCAGCACCGGGGAGCTGTTTTTT. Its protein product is CASSMRTGGSTGELFF. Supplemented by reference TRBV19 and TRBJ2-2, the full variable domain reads DGGITQSPKYLFRKEGQNVTLSCEQNLNHDAMYWYRQDPGQGLRLIYYSQIVNDFQKGDIAEGYSVSREKKESFPLTVTSAQKNPTAFYLCASSMRTGGSTGELFFGEGSRLTVL.

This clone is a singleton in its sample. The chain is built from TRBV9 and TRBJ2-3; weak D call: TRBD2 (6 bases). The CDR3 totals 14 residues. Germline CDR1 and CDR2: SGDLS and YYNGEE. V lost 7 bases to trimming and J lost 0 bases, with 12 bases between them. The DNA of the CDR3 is TGTGCCAGCTCCCGACTAGATAGCACAGATACGCAGTATTTT. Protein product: CASSRLDSTDTQYF.

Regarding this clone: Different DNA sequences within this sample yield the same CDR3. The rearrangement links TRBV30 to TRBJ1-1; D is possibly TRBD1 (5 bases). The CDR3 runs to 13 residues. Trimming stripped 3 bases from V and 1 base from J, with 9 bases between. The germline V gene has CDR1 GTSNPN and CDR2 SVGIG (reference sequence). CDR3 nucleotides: TGTGCCTGGAGGCGTCAGGGGAACACTGAAGCTTTCTTT. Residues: CAWRRQGNTEAFF.

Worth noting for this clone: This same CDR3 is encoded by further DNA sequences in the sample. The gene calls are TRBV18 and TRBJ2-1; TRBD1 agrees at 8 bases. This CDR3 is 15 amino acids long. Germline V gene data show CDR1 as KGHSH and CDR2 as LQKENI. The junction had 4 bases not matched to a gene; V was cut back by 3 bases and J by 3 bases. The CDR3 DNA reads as TGTGCCAGCTCACCGAGGACAGGGAGCTACAATGAGCAGTTCTTC. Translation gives CASSPRTGSYNEQFF. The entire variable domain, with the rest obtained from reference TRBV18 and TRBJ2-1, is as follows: NAGVMQNPRHLVRRRGQEARLRCSPMKGHSHVYWYRQLPEEGLKFMVYLQKENIIDESGMPKERFSAEFPKEGPSILRIQQVVRGDSAAYFCASSPRTGSYNEQFFGPGTRLTVL.

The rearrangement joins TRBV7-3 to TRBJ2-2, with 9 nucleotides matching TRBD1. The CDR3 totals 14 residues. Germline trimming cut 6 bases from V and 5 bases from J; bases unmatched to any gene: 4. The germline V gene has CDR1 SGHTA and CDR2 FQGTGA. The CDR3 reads CASRWTGETGELFF. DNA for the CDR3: TGTGCCAGCAGGTGGACAGGGGAGACCGGGGAGCTGTTTTTT.

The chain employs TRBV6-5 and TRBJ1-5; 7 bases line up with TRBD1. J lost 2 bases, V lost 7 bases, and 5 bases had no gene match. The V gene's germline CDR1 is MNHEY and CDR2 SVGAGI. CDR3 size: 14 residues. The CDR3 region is CASIPTGGNQPQHF. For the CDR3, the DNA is TGTGCCAGCATCCCCACAGGGGGCAATCAGCCCCAGCATTTT.

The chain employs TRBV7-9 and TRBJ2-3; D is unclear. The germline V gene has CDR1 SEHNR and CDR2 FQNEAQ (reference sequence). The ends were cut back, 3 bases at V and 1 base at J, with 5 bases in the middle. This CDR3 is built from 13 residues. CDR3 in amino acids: CASSLTGTDTQYF. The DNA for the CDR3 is TGTGCCAGCAGCTTGACTGGCACAGATACGCAGTATTTT. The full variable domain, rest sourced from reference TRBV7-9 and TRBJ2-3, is DTGVSQNPRHKITKRGQNVTFRCDPISEHNRLYWYRQTLGQGPEFLTYFQNEAQLEKSRLLSDRFSAERPKGSFSTLEIQRTEQGDSAMYLCASSLTGTDTQYFGPGTRLTVL.

Written as DNA, the CDR3 is TGTGCCAGCAGCTTGGGGCTAGCCACAGATACGCAGTATTTT. Protein: CASSLGLATDTQYF. The chain carries TRBV5-6 and TRBJ2-3; perhaps TRBD2 as D (5 bases). The CDR3 runs 14 residues. Trimming cost V 0 bases and J 2 bases, with 7 bases left between them. Germline lookup yields CDR1 SGHDT and CDR2 YYEEEE.

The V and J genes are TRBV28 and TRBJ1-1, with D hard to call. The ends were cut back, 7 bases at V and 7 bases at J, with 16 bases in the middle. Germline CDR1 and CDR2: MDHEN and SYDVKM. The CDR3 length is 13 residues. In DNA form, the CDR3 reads TGTGCCAGCACCTCTAGTCCCGGATATGAAGCTTTCTTT. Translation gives CASTSSPGYEAFF.

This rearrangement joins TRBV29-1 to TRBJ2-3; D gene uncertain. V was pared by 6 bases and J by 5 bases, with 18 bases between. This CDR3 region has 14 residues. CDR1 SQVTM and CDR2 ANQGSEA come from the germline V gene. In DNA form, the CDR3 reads TGCAGCGTCCGGCAGTCCCAGCGTGGAGATACGCAGTATTTT. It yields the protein CSVRQSQRGDTQYF.

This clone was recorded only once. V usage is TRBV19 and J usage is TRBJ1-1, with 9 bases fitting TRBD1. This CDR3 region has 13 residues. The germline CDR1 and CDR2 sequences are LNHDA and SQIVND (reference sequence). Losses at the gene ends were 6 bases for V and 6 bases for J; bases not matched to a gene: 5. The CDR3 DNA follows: TGTGCCAGTAGGGTACAGGGGGCCCCTGAAGCTTTCTTT. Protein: CASRVQGAPEAFF.

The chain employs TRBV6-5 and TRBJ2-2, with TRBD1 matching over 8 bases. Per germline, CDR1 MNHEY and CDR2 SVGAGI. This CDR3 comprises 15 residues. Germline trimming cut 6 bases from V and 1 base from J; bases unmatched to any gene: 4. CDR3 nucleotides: TGTGCCAGCAGGAAGGACAGGGAGAACACCGGGGAGCTGTTTTTT. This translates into CASRKDRENTGELFF.

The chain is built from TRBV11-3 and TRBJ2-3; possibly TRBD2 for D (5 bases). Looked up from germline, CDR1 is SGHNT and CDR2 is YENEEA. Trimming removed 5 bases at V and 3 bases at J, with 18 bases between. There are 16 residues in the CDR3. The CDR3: CASSTSRGLRTDTQYF. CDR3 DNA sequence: TGTGCCAGCAGCACTAGTCGGGGTCTGCGGACAGATACGCAGTATTTT.

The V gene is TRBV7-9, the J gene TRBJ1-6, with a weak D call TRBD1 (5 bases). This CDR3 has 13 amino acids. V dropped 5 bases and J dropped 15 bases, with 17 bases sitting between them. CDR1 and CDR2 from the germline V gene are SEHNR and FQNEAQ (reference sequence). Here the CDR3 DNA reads TGTGCCAGCAGCCGGACGGGGGTGGTCGACCTCCACTTT. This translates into CASSRTGVVDLHF.